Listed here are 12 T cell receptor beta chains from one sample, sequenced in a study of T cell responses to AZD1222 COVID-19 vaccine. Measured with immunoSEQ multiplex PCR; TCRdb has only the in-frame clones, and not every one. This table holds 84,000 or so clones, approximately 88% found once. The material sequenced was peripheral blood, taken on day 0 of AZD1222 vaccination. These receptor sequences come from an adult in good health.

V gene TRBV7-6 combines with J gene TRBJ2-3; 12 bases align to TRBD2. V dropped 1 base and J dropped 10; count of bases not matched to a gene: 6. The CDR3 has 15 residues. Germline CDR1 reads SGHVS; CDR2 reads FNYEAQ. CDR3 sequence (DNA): TGTGCCAGCAGCTTAGTGTCTAGCGGGAGGGATGCGCAGTATTTT. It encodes CASSLVSSGRDAQYF. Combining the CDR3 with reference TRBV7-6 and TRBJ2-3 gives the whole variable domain GAGVSQSPRYKVTKRGQDVALRCDPISGHVSLYWYRQALGQGPEFLTYFNYEAQQDKSGLPNDRFSAERPEGSISTLTIQRTEQRDSAMYRCASSLVSSGRDAQYFGPGTRLTVL.

CDR3 loop: CASSLDSYGYTF. CDR3 nucleotide sequence: TGCGCCAGCAGCTTGGACAGCTATGGCTACACCTTC. V usage is TRBV5-1 and J usage is TRBJ1-2; D is unclear. Germline CDR1 and CDR2: SGHRS and YFSETQ. V was pared by 0 bases and J by 4 bases, with 4 bases between. The CDR3 totals 12 residues.

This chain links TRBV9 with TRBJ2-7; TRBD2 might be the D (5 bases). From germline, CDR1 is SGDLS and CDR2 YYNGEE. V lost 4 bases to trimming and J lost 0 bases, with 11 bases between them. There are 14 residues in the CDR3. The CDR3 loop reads CASSLGSVSYEQYF. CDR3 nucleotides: TGTGCCAGCAGCCTGGGTAGCGTCTCCTACGAGCAGTACTTC.

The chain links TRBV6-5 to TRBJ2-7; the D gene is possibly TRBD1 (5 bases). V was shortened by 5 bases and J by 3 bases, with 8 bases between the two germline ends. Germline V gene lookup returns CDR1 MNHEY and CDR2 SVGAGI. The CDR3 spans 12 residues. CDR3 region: CASSPGNYEQYF. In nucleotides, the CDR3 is TGTGCCAGCAGTCCAGGGAACTACGAGCAGTACTTC.

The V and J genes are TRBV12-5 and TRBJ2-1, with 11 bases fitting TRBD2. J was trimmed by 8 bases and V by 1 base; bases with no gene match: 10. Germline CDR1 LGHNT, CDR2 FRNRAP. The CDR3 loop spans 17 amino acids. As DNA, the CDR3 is TGTGCTAGTGGTTTGGGCGGACTAGCGGGCACCGCCCATGAGCAGTTCTTC. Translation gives CASGLGGLAGTAHEQFF.

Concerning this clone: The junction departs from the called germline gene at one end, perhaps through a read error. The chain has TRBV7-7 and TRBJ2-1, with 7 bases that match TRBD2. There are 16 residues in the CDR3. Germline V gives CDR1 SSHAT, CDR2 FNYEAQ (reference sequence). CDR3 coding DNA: TGTGCTAGCAGCCAAACGCTGGCGGGAGCCTCCAATGAGCAGTTCTTC. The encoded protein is CASSQTLAGASNEQFF.

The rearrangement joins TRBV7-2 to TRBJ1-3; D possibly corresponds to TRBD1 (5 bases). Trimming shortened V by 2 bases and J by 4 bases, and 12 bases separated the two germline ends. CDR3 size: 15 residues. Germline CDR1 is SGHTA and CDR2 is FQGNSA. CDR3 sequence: CASSLSPGSGNTIYF. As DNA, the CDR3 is TGTGCCAGCAGCTTAAGCCCAGGGTCCGGAAACACCATATATTTT.

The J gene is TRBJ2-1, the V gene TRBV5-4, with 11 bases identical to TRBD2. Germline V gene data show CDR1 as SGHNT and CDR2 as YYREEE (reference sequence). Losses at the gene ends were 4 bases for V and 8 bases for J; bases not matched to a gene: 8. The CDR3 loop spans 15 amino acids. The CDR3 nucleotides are TGTGCCAGCAGCCGCACTAGCGGGAGACTCGATGAGCAGTTCTTC. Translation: CASSRTSGRLDEQFF.

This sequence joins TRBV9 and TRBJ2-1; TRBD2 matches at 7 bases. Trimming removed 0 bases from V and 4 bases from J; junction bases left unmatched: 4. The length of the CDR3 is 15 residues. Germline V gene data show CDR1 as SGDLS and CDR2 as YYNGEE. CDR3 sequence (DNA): TGTGCCAGCAGCGTAGGGGCTAGCGGATACAATGAGCAGTTCTTC. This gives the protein CASSVGASGYNEQFF. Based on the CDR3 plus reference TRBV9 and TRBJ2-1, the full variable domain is DSGVTQTPKHLITATGQRVTLRCSPRSGDLSVYWYQQSLDQGLQFLIQYYNGEERAKGNILERFSAQQFPDLHSELNLSSLELGDSALYFCASSVGASGYNEQFFGPGTRLTVL.

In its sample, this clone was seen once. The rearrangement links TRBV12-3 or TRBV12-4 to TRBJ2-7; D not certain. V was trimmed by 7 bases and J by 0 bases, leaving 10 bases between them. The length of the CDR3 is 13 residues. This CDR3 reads CASMKTSSYEQYF. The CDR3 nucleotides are TGTGCCAGCATGAAGACCAGCTCCTACGAGCAGTACTTC.

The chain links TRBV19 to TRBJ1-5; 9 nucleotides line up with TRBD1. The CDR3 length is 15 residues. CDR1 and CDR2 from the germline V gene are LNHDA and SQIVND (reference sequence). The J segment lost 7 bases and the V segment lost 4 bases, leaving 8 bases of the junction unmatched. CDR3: CASSKTGQGSQPQHF. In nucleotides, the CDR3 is TGTGCCAGTAGTAAAACGGGACAGGGTAGCCAGCCCCAGCATTTT. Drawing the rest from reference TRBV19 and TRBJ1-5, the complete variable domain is DGGITQSPKYLFRKEGQNVTLSCEQNLNHDAMYWYRQDPGQGLRLIYYSQIVNDFQKGDIAEGYSVSREKKESFPLTVTSAQKNPTAFYLCASSKTGQGSQPQHFGDGTRLSIL.

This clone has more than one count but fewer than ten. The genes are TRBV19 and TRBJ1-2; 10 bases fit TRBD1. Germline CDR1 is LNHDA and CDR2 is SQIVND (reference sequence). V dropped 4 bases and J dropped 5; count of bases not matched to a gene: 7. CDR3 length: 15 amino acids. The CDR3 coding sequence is TGTGCCAGTAGTAGAGGGACAGGGGCAGGTTATGGCTACACCTTC. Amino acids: CASSRGTGAGYGYTF.